This TCR beta chain originates from a study of graft-versus-host responses after intestinal transplantation. Whole-study results and caveats: The study found high graft-versus-host to host-versus-graft clonal ratios in allografts of patients with graft-donor T cell macrochimerism. Researchers found GvH clones in recipient marrow, and some showed up first in ileum or blood.

For this clone: The antigen is undetermined.

The assay was immunoSEQ multiplex PCR, and TCRdb's table has in-frame clones only and misses some. The table shows approximately 93,000 clones, with less than 95% occurring only once. With V trimmed by 2 bases and J by 2 bases, 8 bases remained unmatched. This CDR3 spans 17 amino acids. Germline V gene lookup returns CDR1 SEHNR and CDR2 FQNEAQ (reference sequence). The source of this sequence is a human donor who was the organ donor for an intestinal transplant. The starting material was unstimulated CD8+ T cells sorted from spleen or lymph node cells, obtained before transplant. This chain links TRBV7-9 with TRBJ1-4, with TRBD1 identical over 7 bases. For the CDR3, the DNA is TGTGCCAGCAGCTTATCAAGGGGGCCGGTTACTAATGAAAAACTGTTTTTT. It is translated as CASSLSRGPVTNEKLFF.